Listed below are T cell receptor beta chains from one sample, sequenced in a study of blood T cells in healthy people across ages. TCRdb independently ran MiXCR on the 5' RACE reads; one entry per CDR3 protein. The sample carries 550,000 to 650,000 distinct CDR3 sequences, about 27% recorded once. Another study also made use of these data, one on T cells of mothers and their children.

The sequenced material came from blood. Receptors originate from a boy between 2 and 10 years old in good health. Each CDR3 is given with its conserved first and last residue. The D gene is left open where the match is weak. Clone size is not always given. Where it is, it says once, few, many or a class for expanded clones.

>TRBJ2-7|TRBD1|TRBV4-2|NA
CASSQGLFRDRESSEQYF
TGTGCCAGCAGCCAAGGACTGTTCCGGGACAGGGAATCCAGCGAGCAGTACTTC
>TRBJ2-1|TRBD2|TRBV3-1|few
CASTKTSGINEQFF
TGTGCCAGCACTAAGACTAGCGGAATAAATGAGCAGTTCTTC
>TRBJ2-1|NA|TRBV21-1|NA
CASSTNRAGGPFPYNEQFF
TGTGCCAGCAGTACTAACAGGGCGGGGGGGCCCTTCCCCTACAATGAGCAGTTCTTC
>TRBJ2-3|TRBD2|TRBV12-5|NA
CASGASGEEDTQYF
TGTGCTAGTGGGGCTAGCGGGGAGGAAGATACGCAGTATTTT
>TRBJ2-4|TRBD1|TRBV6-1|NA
CASKVGQYKNIQYF
TGTGCCAGCAAGGTGGGACAGTACAAAAACATTCAGTACTTC
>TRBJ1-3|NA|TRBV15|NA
CATSRVEGVDGNTIYF
TGTGCCACCAGCAGAGTTGAGGGGGTTGATGGAAACACCATATATTTT
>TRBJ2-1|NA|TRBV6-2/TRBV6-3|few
CASSYSWAHEQFF
TGTGCCAGCAGTTACTCATGGGCTCATGAGCAGTTCTTC
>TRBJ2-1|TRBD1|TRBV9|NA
CASSVEAPRRTGNEQFF
TGTGCCAGCAGCGTAGAGGCCCCCCGCCGGACAGGCAATGAGCAGTTCTTC
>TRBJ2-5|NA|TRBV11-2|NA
CASSFGSFDAEETQYF
TGTGCCAGCAGCTTTGGATCTTTTGATGCCGAAGAGACCCAGTACTTC
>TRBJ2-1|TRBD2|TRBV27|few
CAVRGGYNEQFF
TGTGCCGTCCGGGGGGGTTACAATGAGCAGTTCTTC
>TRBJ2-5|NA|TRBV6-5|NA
CASSYSGRQYF
TGTGCCAGCAGTTACTCAGGGCGCCAGTACTTC
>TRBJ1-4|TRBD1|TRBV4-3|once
CASSQGQGDFNERLFF
TGCGCCAGCAGCCAAGGGCAGGGGGATTTTAATGAAAGACTGTTTTTT
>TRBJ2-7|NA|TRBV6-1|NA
CASDPWRASSYEQYF
TGTGCCAGCGATCCCTGGCGGGCGAGCTCCTACGAGCAGTACTTC
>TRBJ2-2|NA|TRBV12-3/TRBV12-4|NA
CASSLKERTTGELFF
TGTGCCAGCAGTTTAAAAGAGCGGACCACCGGGGAGCTGTTTTTT
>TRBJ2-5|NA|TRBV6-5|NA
CASSYLSSQETQYF
TGTGCCAGCAGTTACCTTTCCTCTCAAGAGACCCAGTACTTC
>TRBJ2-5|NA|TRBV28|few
CASSLWGRQSAGETQYF
TGTGCCAGCAGTTTATGGGGCAGACAGTCGGCGGGGGAGACCCAGTACTTC
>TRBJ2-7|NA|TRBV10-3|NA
CAIAPGDYEQYF
TGTGCCATCGCACCGGGAGACTACGAGCAGTACTTC
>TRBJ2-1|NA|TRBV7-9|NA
CASSPMGYNEQFF
TGTGCCAGCAGCCCGATGGGCTACAATGAGCAGTTCTTC
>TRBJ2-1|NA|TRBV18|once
CASSPPLRKQYNEQFF
TGTGCCAGCTCACCACCGCTTCGAAAGCAGTACAATGAGCAGTTCTTC
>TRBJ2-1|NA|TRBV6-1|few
CASSRGRPDNEQFF
TGTGCCAGCAGTCGGGGACGACCGGACAATGAGCAGTTCTTC